The T cell receptor beta chain described here comes from a study of T cells expressing NK-cell markers. The study's findings and limits: Dominant NKG2C+ clonotypes accounted for 1.0-7.0% of CD8+ T cells in more than five donors.

As to this clonotype: Antigen: not known.

As the method of synthesis, 5'RACE template switching with UMIs yielded TCR beta cDNA. Each CDR3 protein gets one entry in TCRdb, which reprocessed the 5' RACE reads and gives no DNA. The sample yields roughly 430,000 distinct CDR3 sequences, of which the top ten take up less than 7.5%. The germline CDR1 and CDR2 sequences are LGHNA and YSLEER. The CDR3 sequence is 15 residues long. The sequencing sample was made of blood T cells: a sorted CD56 or NKG2C T cell subset, CD4+ or CD8+ T cells, or bulk PBMC T cells (not recorded which). V gene TRBV4-3 combines with J gene TRBJ1-1. The sequence came from a woman between 18 and 70 years old in good health. This CDR3 is CASSQGPPPNWGAFF.